This T cell receptor beta chain was sequenced in a study of blood T cell repertoires in COVID-19. Germline values: CDR1 SGHRS, CDR2 YFSETQ. This CDR3 spans 17 amino acids. Trimming took 2 bases from V and 2 from J, leaving 19 bases between them. Methods used by the authors: Quantification of nucleated cells was approximated via reference gene primer amplification. Clones were sequenced by immunoSEQ multiplex PCR, and TCRdb holds only the in-frame ones, with some missing. The V and J calls and clone size are taken from that table; D and trimming were inferred from the DNA. The table includes roughly 250,000 clones, approximately 92% detected once.

The sequence came from a woman aged 18-30 years who had recovered from COVID-19. The source material was PBMCs or T cells enriched from blood (not recorded which). The chain joins TRBV5-1 to TRBJ1-2; a possible D gene is TRBD1 (5 bases). The CDR3, as DNA: TGCGCCAGCAGCTTTGTCGGGGGTAGACAAAGGAACTATGGCTACACCTTC. Amino acid sequence: CASSFVGGRQRNYGYTF.